Listed below are T cell receptor beta chains from one sample, sequenced in a study of naive and memory T cell subsets. In TCRdb, the UMI-ligation and nested PCR reads were re-called with MiXCR into one record per CDR3 protein. The data contain roughly 150,000 distinct CDR3 sequences, approximately 20% of them singletons. Source material: naive CD8+ T cells from blood. These receptor sequences come from a human donor in good health. CDR3s include the opening cysteine and the closing phenylalanine or tryptophan. Each record gives: clone size, D gene, V gene, J gene, CDR3 DNA, CDR3 protein. The D gene is left open where the match is weak. Clone sizes are given selectively: once, few, many, or a class where the clone is expanded.

clone_size: few; d_call: TRBD1; v_call: TRBV2; j_call: TRBJ1-5; cdr3_nt: TGTGCCAGCAGCGCAGGGGGAGAGAGCAATCAGCCCCAGCATTTT; cdr3_aa: CASSAGGESNQPQHF
clone_size: .; d_call: .; v_call: TRBV14; j_call: TRBJ2-1; cdr3_nt: TGTGCCAGCAGCCTAGGGTGGGGGAATGAGCAGTTCTTC; cdr3_aa: CASSLGWGNEQFF
clone_size: .; d_call: .; v_call: TRBV4-1; j_call: TRBJ2-5; cdr3_nt: TGCGCCAGCAGCTCAACCCTTCAAGAGACCCAGTACTTC; cdr3_aa: CASSSTLQETQYF
clone_size: many; d_call: TRBD2; v_call: TRBV28; j_call: TRBJ2-1; cdr3_nt: TGTGCCAGCAGTTCCCTAGCGGCAAGCTCCTACAATGAGCAGTTCTTC; cdr3_aa: CASSSLAASSYNEQFF
clone_size: .; d_call: .; v_call: TRBV13; j_call: TRBJ2-5; cdr3_nt: TGTGCCAGCAGCTTAGTCTGGGAGACCCAGTACTTC; cdr3_aa: CASSLVWETQYF
clone_size: .; d_call: .; v_call: TRBV6-2/TRBV6-3; j_call: TRBJ2-7; cdr3_nt: TGTGCCAGCAACCCGACGCCGGGATACGAGCAGTACTTC; cdr3_aa: CASNPTPGYEQYF
clone_size: few; d_call: TRBD2; v_call: TRBV12-3/TRBV12-4; j_call: TRBJ2-1; cdr3_nt: TGTGCCACCCACACGGGGGGTAGTTCTGAGCAGTTCTTC; cdr3_aa: CATHTGGSSEQFF
clone_size: .; d_call: TRBD2; v_call: TRBV20-1; j_call: TRBJ2-1; cdr3_nt: TGCAGTGCCCAGCTAGCGGGAAGTTACAATGAGCAGTTCTTC; cdr3_aa: CSAQLAGSYNEQFF
clone_size: .; d_call: TRBD1; v_call: TRBV27; j_call: TRBJ2-7; cdr3_nt: TGTGCCAGCAGTTTACTGGGACAGGGACGTTCCTACGAGCAGTACTTC; cdr3_aa: CASSLLGQGRSYEQYF
clone_size: .; d_call: TRBD2; v_call: TRBV27; j_call: TRBJ2-1; cdr3_nt: TGTGCCAGCAGTTCTCTACTAGCGGGCGTCAATGAGCAGTTCTTC; cdr3_aa: CASSSLLAGVNEQFF
clone_size: few; d_call: TRBD1; v_call: TRBV10-2; j_call: TRBJ2-7; cdr3_nt: TGCGCCAGCAGTGAGAAGGGACAGGGGATGGCCCACGAGCAGTACTTC; cdr3_aa: CASSEKGQGMAHEQYF
clone_size: few; d_call: .; v_call: TRBV19; j_call: TRBJ2-5; cdr3_nt: TGTGCCAGTAGTATGGGACGCATTAACGGATGGGAGACCCAGTACTTC; cdr3_aa: CASSMGRINGWETQYF
clone_size: .; d_call: .; v_call: TRBV20-1; j_call: TRBJ2-3; cdr3_nt: TGCAGTGCGCAAGATGGGACAACTCCGACAGATACGCAGTATTTT; cdr3_aa: CSAQDGTTPTDTQYF
clone_size: .; d_call: TRBD2; v_call: TRBV19; j_call: TRBJ2-7; cdr3_nt: TGTGCCAGTAGTCAATACCTAGCGGGAGCCTACGAGCAGTACTTC; cdr3_aa: CASSQYLAGAYEQYF
clone_size: .; d_call: TRBD2; v_call: TRBV4-1; j_call: TRBJ2-7; cdr3_nt: TGCGCCAGCAGCTCGACTCGGGGGGCCTACGAGCAGTACTTC; cdr3_aa: CASSSTRGAYEQYF
clone_size: few; d_call: .; v_call: TRBV2; j_call: TRBJ2-7; cdr3_nt: TGTGCCAGCAGTGATGGTTCGAATTACGAGCAGTACTTC; cdr3_aa: CASSDGSNYEQYF
clone_size: .; d_call: .; v_call: TRBV27; j_call: TRBJ1-1; cdr3_nt: TGTGCCAGCAGTCCTGAGGACACACAGAACACTGAAGCTTTCTTT; cdr3_aa: CASSPEDTQNTEAFF
clone_size: few; d_call: TRBD1; v_call: TRBV28; j_call: TRBJ2-7; cdr3_nt: TGTGCCAGCAGGAGACAGGGGGCCTACGAGCAGTACTTC; cdr3_aa: CASRRQGAYEQYF
clone_size: .; d_call: TRBD2; v_call: TRBV6-2/TRBV6-3; j_call: TRBJ2-2; cdr3_nt: TGTGCCAGCAGTTACCGGACTAGCGGGAGATTTATAAACACCGGGGAGCTGTTTTTT; cdr3_aa: CASSYRTSGRFINTGELFF
clone_size: .; d_call: TRBD1; v_call: TRBV29-1; j_call: TRBJ2-7; cdr3_nt: TGCAGCGCCGGACAGGGGAAGACCTACGAGCAGTACTTC; cdr3_aa: CSAGQGKTYEQYF